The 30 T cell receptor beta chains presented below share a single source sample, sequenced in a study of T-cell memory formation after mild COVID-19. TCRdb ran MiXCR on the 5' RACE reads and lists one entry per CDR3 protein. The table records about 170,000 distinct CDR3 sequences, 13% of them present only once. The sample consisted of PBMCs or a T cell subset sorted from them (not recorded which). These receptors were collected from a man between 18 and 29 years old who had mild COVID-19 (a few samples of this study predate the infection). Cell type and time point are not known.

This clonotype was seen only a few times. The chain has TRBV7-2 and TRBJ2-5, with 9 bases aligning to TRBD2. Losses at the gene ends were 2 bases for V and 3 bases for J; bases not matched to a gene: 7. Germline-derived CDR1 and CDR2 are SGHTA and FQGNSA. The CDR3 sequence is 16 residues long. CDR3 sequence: CASSLRRGGFKETQYF. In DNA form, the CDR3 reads TGTGCCAGCAGCTTACGGCGGGGGGGATTTAAAGAGACCCAGTACTTC.

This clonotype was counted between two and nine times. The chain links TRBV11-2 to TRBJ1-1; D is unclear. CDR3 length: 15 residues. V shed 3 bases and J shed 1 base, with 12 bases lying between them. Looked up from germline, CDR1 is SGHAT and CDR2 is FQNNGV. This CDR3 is CASSFSRDTNTEAFF. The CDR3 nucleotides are TGTGCCAGCAGCTTCTCCAGAGACACGAACACTGAAGCTTTCTTT.

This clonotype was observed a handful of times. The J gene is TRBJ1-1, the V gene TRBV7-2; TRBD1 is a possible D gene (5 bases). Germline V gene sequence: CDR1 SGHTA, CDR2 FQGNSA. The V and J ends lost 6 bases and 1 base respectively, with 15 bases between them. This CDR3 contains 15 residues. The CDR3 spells CASRLPGLGNTEAFF. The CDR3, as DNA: TGTGCCAGCAGGCTACCGGGACTCGGGAACACTGAAGCTTTCTTT.

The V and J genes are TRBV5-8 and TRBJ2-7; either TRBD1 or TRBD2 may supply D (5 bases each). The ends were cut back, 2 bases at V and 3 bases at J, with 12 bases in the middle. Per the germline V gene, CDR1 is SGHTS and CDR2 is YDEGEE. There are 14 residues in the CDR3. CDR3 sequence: CASSFGWDGYEQYF. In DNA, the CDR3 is TGTGCCAGCAGCTTCGGATGGGACGGCTACGAGCAGTACTTC.

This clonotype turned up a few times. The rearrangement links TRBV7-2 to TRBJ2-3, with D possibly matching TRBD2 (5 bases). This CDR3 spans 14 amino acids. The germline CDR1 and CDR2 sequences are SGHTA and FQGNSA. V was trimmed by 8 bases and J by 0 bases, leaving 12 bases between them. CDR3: CASPRGPSTDTQYF. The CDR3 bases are TGTGCCAGCCCTCGCGGGCCCAGCACAGATACGCAGTATTTT.

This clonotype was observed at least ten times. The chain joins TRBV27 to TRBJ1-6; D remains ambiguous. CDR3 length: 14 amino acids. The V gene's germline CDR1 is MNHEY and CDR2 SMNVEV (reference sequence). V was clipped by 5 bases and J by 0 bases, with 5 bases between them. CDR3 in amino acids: CASSLSSYNSPLHF. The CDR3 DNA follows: TGTGCCAGCAGTCTCAGCTCCTATAATTCACCCCTCCACTTT.

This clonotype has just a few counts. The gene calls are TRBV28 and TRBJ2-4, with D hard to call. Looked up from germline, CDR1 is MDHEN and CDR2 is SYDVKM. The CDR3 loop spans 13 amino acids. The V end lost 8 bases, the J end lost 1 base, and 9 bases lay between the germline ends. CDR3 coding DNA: TGTGCCAGCCGCGGTACGGCCAAAAACATTCAGTACTTC. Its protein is CASRGTAKNIQYF.

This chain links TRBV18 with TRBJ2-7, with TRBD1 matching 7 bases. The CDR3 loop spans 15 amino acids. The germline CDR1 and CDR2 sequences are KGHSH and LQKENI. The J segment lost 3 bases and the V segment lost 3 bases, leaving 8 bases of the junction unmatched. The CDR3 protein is CASSPLTGPNYEQYF. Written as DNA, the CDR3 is TGTGCCAGCTCACCCTTGACAGGGCCTAACTACGAGCAGTACTTC.

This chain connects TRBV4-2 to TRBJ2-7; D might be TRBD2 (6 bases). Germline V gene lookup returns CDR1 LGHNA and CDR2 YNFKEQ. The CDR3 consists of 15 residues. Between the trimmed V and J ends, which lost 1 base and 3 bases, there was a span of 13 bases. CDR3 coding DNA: TGTGCCAGCAGCCAAGGTTCTGCGGGGCTCTACGAGCAGTACGTC. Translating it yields CASSQGSAGLYEQYV.

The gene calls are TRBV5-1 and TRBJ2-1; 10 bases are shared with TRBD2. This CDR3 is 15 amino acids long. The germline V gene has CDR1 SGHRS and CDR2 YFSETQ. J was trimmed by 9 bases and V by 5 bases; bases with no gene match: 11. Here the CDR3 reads CASSPLLAGSGEQFF. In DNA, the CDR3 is TGCGCCAGCAGTCCCTTACTAGCGGGGTCGGGTGAGCAGTTCTTC.

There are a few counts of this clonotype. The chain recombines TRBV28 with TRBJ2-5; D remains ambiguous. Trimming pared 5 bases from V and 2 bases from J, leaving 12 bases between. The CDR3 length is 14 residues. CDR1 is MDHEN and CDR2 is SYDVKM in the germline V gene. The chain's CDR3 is CASSAPALQETQYF. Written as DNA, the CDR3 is TGTGCCAGCAGTGCGCCCGCACTACAAGAGACCCAGTACTTC. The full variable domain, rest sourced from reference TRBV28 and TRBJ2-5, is DVKVTQSSRYLVKRTGEKVFLECVQDMDHENMFWYRQDPGLGLRLIYFSYDVKMKEKGDIPEGYSVSREKKERFSLILESASTNQTSMYLCASSAPALQETQYFGPGTRLLVL.

CDR3 DNA: TGTGCCAGCAGGAAAATCGGGGGGGTGAACACTGAAGCTTTCTTT. Its protein is CASRKIGGVNTEAFF. This rearrangement joins TRBV9 to TRBJ1-1; D possibly corresponds to TRBD1 (5 bases). This CDR3 is 15 amino acids long. V was clipped by 5 bases and J by 0 bases, with 14 bases between them. CDR1 is SGDLS, CDR2 YYNGEE, per germline.

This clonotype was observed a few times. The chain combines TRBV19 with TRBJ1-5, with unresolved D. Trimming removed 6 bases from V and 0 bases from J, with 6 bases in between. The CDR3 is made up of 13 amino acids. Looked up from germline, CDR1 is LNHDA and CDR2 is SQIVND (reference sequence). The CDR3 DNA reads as TGTGCCAGTAGCGTCTTTAGCAATCAGCCCCAGCATTTT. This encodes CASSVFSNQPQHF.

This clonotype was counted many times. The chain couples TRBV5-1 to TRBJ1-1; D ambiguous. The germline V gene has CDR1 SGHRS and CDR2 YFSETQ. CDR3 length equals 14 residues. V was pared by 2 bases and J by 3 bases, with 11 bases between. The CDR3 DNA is TGCGCCAGCAGCTTCGAGGGCAAGGACACTGAAGCTTTCTTT. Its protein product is CASSFEGKDTEAFF.

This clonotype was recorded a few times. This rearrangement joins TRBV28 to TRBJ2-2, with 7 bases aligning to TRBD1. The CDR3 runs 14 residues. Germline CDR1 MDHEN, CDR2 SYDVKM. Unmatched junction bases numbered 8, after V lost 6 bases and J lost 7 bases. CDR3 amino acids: CASRSTGVYGELFF. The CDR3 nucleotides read TGTGCCAGCAGGTCCACAGGGGTCTACGGGGAGCTGTTTTTT.

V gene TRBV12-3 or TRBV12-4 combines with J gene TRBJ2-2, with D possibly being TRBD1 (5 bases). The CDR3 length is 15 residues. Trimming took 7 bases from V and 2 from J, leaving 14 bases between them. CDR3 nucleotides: TGTGCCAGCACCCCCAGGGTCTTAAACACCGGGGAGCTGTTTTTT. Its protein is CASTPRVLNTGELFF.

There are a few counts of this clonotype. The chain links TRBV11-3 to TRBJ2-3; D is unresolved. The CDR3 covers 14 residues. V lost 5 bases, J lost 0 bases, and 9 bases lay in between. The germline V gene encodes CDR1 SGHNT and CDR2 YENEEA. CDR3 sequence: CASSKSDSTDTQYF. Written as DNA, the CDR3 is TGTGCCAGCAGCAAAAGCGACAGCACAGATACGCAGTATTTT.

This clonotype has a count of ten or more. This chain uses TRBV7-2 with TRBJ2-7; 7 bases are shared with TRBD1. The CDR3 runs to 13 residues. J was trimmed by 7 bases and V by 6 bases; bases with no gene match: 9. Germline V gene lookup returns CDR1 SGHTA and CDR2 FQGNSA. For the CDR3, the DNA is TGTGCCAGCAGTTTGACAGGGCTTTTGGAGCAGTACTTC. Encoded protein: CASSLTGLLEQYF.

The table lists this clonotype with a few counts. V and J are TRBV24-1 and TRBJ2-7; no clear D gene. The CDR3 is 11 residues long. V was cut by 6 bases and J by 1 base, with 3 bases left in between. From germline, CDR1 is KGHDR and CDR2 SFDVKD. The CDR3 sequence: CATSQSYEQYF. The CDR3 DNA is TGTGCCACCAGTCAATCCTACGAGCAGTACTTC.

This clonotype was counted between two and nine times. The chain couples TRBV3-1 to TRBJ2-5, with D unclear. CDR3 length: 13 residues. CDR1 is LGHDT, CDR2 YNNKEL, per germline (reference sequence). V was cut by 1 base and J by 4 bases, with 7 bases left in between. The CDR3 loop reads CASSQGLSETQYF. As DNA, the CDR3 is TGTGCCAGCAGCCAAGGTCTTTCAGAGACCCAGTACTTC.

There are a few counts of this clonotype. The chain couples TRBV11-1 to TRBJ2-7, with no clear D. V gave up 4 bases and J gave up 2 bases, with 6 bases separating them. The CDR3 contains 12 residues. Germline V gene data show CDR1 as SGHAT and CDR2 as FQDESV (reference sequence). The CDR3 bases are TGTGCCAGCAGCTATGGACCCTACGAGCAGTACTTC. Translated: CASSYGPYEQYF.

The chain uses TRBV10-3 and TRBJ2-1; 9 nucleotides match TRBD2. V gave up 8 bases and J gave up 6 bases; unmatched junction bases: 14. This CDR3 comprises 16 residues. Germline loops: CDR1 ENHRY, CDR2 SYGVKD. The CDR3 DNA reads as TGTGCCATCGCAGCCCCCACAGCGGGGGGCCCCAATGAGCAGTTCTTC. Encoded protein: CAIAAPTAGGPNEQFF.

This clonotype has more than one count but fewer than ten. The CDR3 DNA sequence: TGCGCCAGCAGCCAAGAGCCGGACAGCCCCAACAATCAGCCCCAGCATTTT. Translating gives CASSQEPDSPNNQPQHF. The chain carries TRBV4-1 and TRBJ1-5; TRBD1 might be the D (6 bases). Deletions cut 0 bases from V and 3 bases from J, with 15 bases between. Germline V gene data show CDR1 as MGHRA and CDR2 as YSYEKL. The CDR3 loop spans 17 amino acids.

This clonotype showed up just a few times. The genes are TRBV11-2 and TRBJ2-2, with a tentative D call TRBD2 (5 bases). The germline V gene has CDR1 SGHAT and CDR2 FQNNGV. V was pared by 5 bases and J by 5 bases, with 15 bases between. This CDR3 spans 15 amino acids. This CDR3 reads CASSVGVRGTGELFF. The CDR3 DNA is TGTGCCAGCAGCGTCGGGGTCCGAGGGACCGGGGAGCTGTTTTTT.

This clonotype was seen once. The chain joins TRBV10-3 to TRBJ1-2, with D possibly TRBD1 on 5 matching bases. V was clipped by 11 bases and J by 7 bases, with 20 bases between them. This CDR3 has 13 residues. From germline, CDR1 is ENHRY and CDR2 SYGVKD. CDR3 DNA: TGTGCCGGGGGAGGAGGTCCAGAGTTTGGCTACACCTTC. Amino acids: CAGGGGPEFGYTF.

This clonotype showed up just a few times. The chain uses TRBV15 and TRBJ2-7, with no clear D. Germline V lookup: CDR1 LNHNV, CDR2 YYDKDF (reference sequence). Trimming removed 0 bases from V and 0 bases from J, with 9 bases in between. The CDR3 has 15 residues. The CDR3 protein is CATSREKGSSYEQYV. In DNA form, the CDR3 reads TGTGCCACCAGCAGAGAAAAGGGCAGCTCCTACGAGCAGTACGTC.

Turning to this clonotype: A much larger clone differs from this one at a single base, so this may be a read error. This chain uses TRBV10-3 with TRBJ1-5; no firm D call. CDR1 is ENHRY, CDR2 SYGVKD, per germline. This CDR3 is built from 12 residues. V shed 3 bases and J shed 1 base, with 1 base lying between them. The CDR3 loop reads CAISDSNQPQHF. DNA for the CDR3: TGTGCCATCAGTGACAGCAATCAGCCCCAGCATTTT.

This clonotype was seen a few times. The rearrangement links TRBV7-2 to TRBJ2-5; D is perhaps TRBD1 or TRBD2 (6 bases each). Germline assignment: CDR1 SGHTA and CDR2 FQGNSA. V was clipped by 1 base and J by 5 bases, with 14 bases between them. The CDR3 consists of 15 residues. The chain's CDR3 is CASSLGIRGRETQYF. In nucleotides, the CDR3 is TGTGCCAGCAGCTTAGGAATCCGGGGGCGTGAGACCCAGTACTTC.

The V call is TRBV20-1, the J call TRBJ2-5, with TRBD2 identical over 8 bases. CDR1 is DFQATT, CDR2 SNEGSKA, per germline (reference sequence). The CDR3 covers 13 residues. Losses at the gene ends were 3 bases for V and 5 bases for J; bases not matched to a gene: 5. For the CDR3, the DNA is TGCAGTGCTAGCCGGGGGGGCATGGAGACCCAGTACTTC. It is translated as CSASRGGMETQYF.

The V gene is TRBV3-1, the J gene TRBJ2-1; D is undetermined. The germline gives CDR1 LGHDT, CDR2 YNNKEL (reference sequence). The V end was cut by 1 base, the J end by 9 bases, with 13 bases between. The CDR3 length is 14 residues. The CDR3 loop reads CASSQVLGFSEQFF. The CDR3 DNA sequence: TGTGCCAGCAGCCAAGTCTTAGGGTTTAGTGAGCAGTTCTTC.